The 14 T cell receptor beta chains below all came from one sample that was sequenced in a study of T cells in localized non-small cell lung cancer. Some clones are missing from TCRdb's copy, which holds only in-frame ones; the method was immunoSEQ multiplex PCR. The sample lists around 26,000 clones; 90% were seen once. The source material was peripheral blood, sampled before any cancer treatment. These receptors were taken from a woman aged 40-69 years with stage I lung adenocarcinoma.

The chain couples TRBV28 to TRBJ1-5; D unresolved. The CDR3 is made up of 12 amino acids. Germline V lookup: CDR1 MDHEN, CDR2 SYDVKM. V was cut by 6 bases and J by 4 bases, with 7 bases left in between. The CDR3 DNA sequence: TGTGCCAGCAGCCAGAATAATCAGCCCCAGCATTTT. Protein sequence: CASSQNNQPQHF.

The V call is TRBV6-1, the J call TRBJ1-2, with D possibly TRBD1 on 5 matching bases. The CDR3 loop spans 18 amino acids. Germline-derived CDR1 and CDR2 are MNHNS and SASEGT. V shed 2 bases and J shed 4 bases, with 23 bases lying between them. This CDR3 reads CASSETGPYPGAGYGYTF. CDR3 DNA: TGTGCCAGCAGTGAAACAGGTCCCTACCCCGGGGCGGGCTATGGCTACACCTTC.

This chain joins TRBV14 and TRBJ2-2, with D possibly matching TRBD1 (5 bases). V was shortened by 1 base and J by 2 bases, with 11 bases between the two germline ends. The CDR3 extends over 16 amino acids. Germline CDR1 and CDR2: SGHDN and FVKESK. The DNA for the CDR3 is TGTGCCAGCAGCCAAGCAAGGGGCCAAAACACCGGGGAGCTGTTTTTT. It is translated as CASSQARGQNTGELFF.

The J gene is TRBJ1-2, the V gene TRBV5-6; possible D gene TRBD1, 5 bases. CDR3 length equals 11 residues. Per germline, CDR1 SGHDT and CDR2 YYEEEE. Trimming took 1 base from V and 14 from J, leaving 12 bases between them. The CDR3 nucleotides are TGTGCCAGCAGCTTGAAGGCAGGGTGGACCTTC. It specifies CASSLKAGWTF. The entire variable domain, with the rest obtained from reference TRBV5-6 and TRBJ1-2, is as follows: DAGVTQSPTHLIKTRGQQVTLRCSPKSGHDTVSWYQQALGQGPQFIFQYYEEEERQRGNFPDRFSGHQFPNYSSELNVNALLLGDSALYLCASSLKAGWTFGSGTRLTVV.

This sequence joins TRBV5-6 and TRBJ1-2; 9 positions agree with TRBD1. Losses at the gene ends were 3 bases for V and 4 bases for J; bases not matched to a gene: 10. This CDR3 spans 16 amino acids. CDR1 SGHDT and CDR2 YYEEEE come from the germline V gene. The CDR3 sequence is CASSSLGTGSIYGYTF. The CDR3 DNA reads as TGTGCCAGCAGCTCTTTAGGGACAGGGAGTATCTATGGCTACACCTTC.

The chain has TRBV7-9 and TRBJ2-4; tentative D call: TRBD1 (5 bases). The germline V gene encodes CDR1 SEHNR and CDR2 FQNEAQ (reference sequence). The V end was cut by 5 bases, the J end by 7 bases, with 15 bases between. This CDR3 has 14 amino acids. This CDR3 reads CASSHSLKGNIQYF. CDR3 sequence (DNA): TGTGCCAGCAGCCATTCCCTAAAGGGGAACATTCAGTACTTC.

The CDR3 DNA reads TGTGCCAGCAGCTTAGTGGCGACCCCTTCCAATGAGCAGTTCTTC. Residues: CASSLVATPSNEQFF. The chain carries TRBV7-2 and TRBJ2-1; D gene unclear. V was cut by 1 base and J by 6 bases, with 13 bases left in between. The CDR3 totals 15 residues. Germline V CDR1 and CDR2: SGHTA, FQGNSA.

This chain's CDR3 is CASSYSSGMADTQYF. In DNA form, the CDR3 reads TGTGCCAGCAGTTACTCGTCGGGGATGGCAGATACGCAGTATTTT. This chain joins TRBV6-6 and TRBJ2-3; a possible D gene is TRBD2 (5 bases). This CDR3 contains 15 residues. The V and J ends lost 0 bases and 4 bases respectively, with 11 bases between them. Per the germline V gene, CDR1 is MNHNY and CDR2 is SVGAGI (reference sequence).

V and J are TRBV11-2 and TRBJ2-1; 14 nucleotides match TRBD2. Trimming took 6 bases from V and 7 from J; bases not matched to a gene: 11. Germline values: CDR1 SGHAT, CDR2 FQNNGV. The CDR3 totals 17 residues. The CDR3 DNA sequence: TGTGCCAGCAGGACTAGCGGGAGGGCCTTCGCCGAGAATGAGCAGTTCTTC. This gives the protein CASRTSGRAFAENEQFF.

The chain couples TRBV7-9 to TRBJ2-7; 7 bases align to TRBD1. Unmatched junction bases numbered 11, after V lost 5 bases and J lost 4 bases. The germline gives CDR1 SEHNR, CDR2 FQNEAQ (reference sequence). The CDR3 sequence is 15 residues long. This CDR3 is CASSPRTGEGYEQYF. CDR3 DNA: TGTGCCAGCAGCCCTAGGACAGGAGAAGGATACGAGCAGTACTTC.

The V gene is TRBV4-3, the J gene TRBJ2-1; TRBD2 matches at 9 bases. This CDR3 comprises 14 residues. Germline loops: CDR1 LGHNA, CDR2 YSLEER. Unmatched junction bases numbered 2, after V lost 1 base and J lost 7 bases. CDR3 loop: CASSQGTSVNEQFF. For the CDR3, the DNA is TGCGCCAGCAGCCAAGGGACTAGCGTGAATGAGCAGTTCTTC.

The chain joins TRBV18 to TRBJ2-3; a possible D gene is TRBD1 (6 bases). Germline V CDR1 and CDR2: KGHSH, LQKENI. This CDR3 comprises 15 residues. The germline V and J ends were trimmed by 6 bases and 2 bases, with 15 bases remaining between them. CDR3 loop: CASSPQGPNTDTQYF. CDR3 nucleotides: TGTGCCAGCTCCCCCCAGGGGCCAAACACAGATACGCAGTATTTT.

V is TRBV29-1 and J is TRBJ2-3; D may be TRBD2 (6 bases). Germline V gene sequence: CDR1 SQVTM, CDR2 ANQGSEA. The CDR3 length is 10 residues. The CDR3 nucleotides read TGCAGTGCCGGGGGAGATACGCAGTATTTT. This gives the protein CSAGGDTQYF.

The chain combines TRBV7-2 with TRBJ1-4, with 7 bases matching TRBD1. The CDR3 sequence is 14 residues long. Germline assignment: CDR1 SGHTA and CDR2 FQGNSA. Trimming cost V 5 bases and J 3 bases; bases outside gene matches: 3. CDR3 coding DNA: TGTGCCAGCAGCATGGGACAGTCTAATGAAAAACTGTTTTTT. It encodes CASSMGQSNEKLFF.